One sample yielded the 27 T cell receptor beta chains listed below, sequenced in a study of spatial heterogeneity in lung cancer. Study results and caveats: Mutation tallies in tumors tracked expanded intratumoral alpha and beta TCR counts.

Time point specified: sample taken at primary tumor resection. No antigen has been identified for these receptors. TCRdb analysed the 5' RACE reads with MiXCR anew, one entry per CDR3 protein. The sample comprises just over 9,500 distinct CDR3 sequences, about 9% of which are singletons, and roughly 13% rests with the top ten. The sample here was lung tumor tissue, taken at surgery. The receptors stem from a female donor with early-stage non-small cell lung cancer.

The V and J genes are TRBV28 and TRBJ2-1, with 7 bases fitting TRBD1. CDR3 size: 15 residues. With 4 bases clipped from V and 7 bases from J, the junction kept 10 bases outside the gene matches. CDR1 is MDHEN and CDR2 is SYDVKM in the germline V gene. The CDR3 spells CASSSYKTGLNEQFF. The DNA for the CDR3 is TGTGCCAGCAGTTCTTACAAGACAGGGTTGAATGAGCAGTTCTTC.

This clonotype showed up just a few times. This rearrangement joins TRBV28 to TRBJ1-2; D gene uncertain. CDR3 length equals 13 residues. V lost 7 bases and J lost 3, with 12 bases in between. The germline V gene encodes CDR1 MDHEN and CDR2 SYDVKM. CDR3 in amino acids: CASTRRLDYGYTF. CDR3 DNA sequence: TGTGCCAGCACCCGACGGCTCGACTATGGCTACACCTTC.

The V gene is TRBV15, the J gene TRBJ1-5; D not resolved. Trimming shortened V by 8 bases and J by 0 bases, and 5 bases separated the two germline ends. CDR1 LNHNV and CDR2 YYDKDF come from the germline V gene (reference sequence). The CDR3 contains 12 residues. CDR3 in amino acids: CATAYSNQPQHF. DNA of the CDR3: TGTGCCACCGCCTATAGCAATCAGCCCCAGCATTTT.

This clonotype appeared many times. The genes are TRBV5-8 and TRBJ1-5; D is unresolved. The germline gives CDR1 SGHTS, CDR2 YDEGEE. The CDR3 length is 15 residues. V gave up 4 bases and J gave up 0 bases, with 11 bases separating them. CDR3 nucleotides: TGTGCCAGCAGCCTGGACGGTTATAGCAATCAGCCCCAGCATTTT. It specifies CASSLDGYSNQPQHF.

The sample holds many counts of this clonotype. The chain has TRBV7-6 and TRBJ2-7; 8 positions agree with TRBD1. This CDR3 has 17 residues. The J segment lost 3 bases and the V segment lost 2 bases, leaving 12 bases of the junction unmatched. Germline-derived CDR1 and CDR2 are SGHVS and FNYEAQ. CDR3 region: CASSLNPTGEYIYEQYF. The CDR3 DNA reads TGTGCCAGCAGCTTAAACCCGACAGGGGAATATATCTACGAGCAGTACTTC. The whole variable domain, filled in from reference TRBV7-6 and TRBJ2-7, reads GAGVSQSPRYKVTKRGQDVALRCDPISGHVSLYWYRQALGQGPEFLTYFNYEAQQDKSGLPNDRFSAERPEGSISTLTIQRTEQRDSAMYRCASSLNPTGEYIYEQYFGPGTRLTVT.

This clonotype was found many times. The chain employs TRBV28 and TRBJ2-1; possibly TRBD2 for D (6 bases). The CDR3 length is 14 residues. V lost 2 bases to trimming and J lost 6 bases, with 11 bases between them. From germline, CDR1 is MDHEN and CDR2 SYDVKM. CDR3 residues: CASSLGGSSNEQFF. The CDR3 DNA reads as TGTGCCAGCAGTTTAGGAGGGTCTTCCAATGAGCAGTTCTTC.

There are many counts of this clonotype. The rearrangement joins TRBV10-3 to TRBJ2-5; no firm D call. Trimming cost V 2 bases and J 7 bases, with 11 bases left between them. The germline gives CDR1 ENHRY, CDR2 SYGVKD. The CDR3 runs to 13 residues. This chain's CDR3 is CAISETEVGTQYF. CDR3 nucleotide sequence: TGTGCCATCAGTGAGACAGAGGTGGGGACCCAGTACTTC.

A few counts support this clonotype. The V gene is TRBV29-1, the J gene TRBJ2-2, with D possibly matching TRBD1 (5 bases). Germline V CDR1 and CDR2: SQVTM, ANQGSEA. V lost 5 bases to trimming and J lost 1 base, with 11 bases between them. The CDR3 is made up of 14 amino acids. The CDR3 DNA follows: TGCAGCGTTCTGACAGACCTGAACACCGGGGAGCTGTTTTTT. This codes for CSVLTDLNTGELFF.

This clonotype was seen repeatedly, ten times or more. The chain recombines TRBV6-5 with TRBJ2-3; 10 nucleotides agree with TRBD1. J gave up 1 base and V 5 bases, and 3 bases lay outside the gene matches. Germline values: CDR1 MNHEY, CDR2 SVGAGI. The CDR3 sequence is 15 residues long. The CDR3 region has the DNA TGTGCCAGCAGTCCGACAGGGGGCGGCACAGATACGCAGTATTTT. Protein: CASSPTGGGTDTQYF.

By share of the sample, this clonotype is medium-sized. The chain links TRBV7-8 to TRBJ2-1, with D possibly matching TRBD1 (5 bases). Trimming shortened V by 2 bases and J by 3 bases, and 8 bases separated the two germline ends. CDR1 SGHVS and CDR2 FQNEAQ come from the germline V gene. The CDR3 is 14 amino acids. The CDR3 is CASSLLQVYNEQFF. The CDR3, as DNA: TGTGCCAGCAGCTTATTACAGGTCTACAATGAGCAGTTCTTC.

This clonotype was recorded many times. The chain links TRBV5-1 to TRBJ2-5; TRBD1 aligns across 9 bases. V trimming: 3 bases; J trimming: 5 bases; junction bases outside the gene matches: 14. The CDR3 is 17 amino acids. CDR1 is SGHRS, CDR2 YFSETQ, per germline. Here the CDR3 DNA reads TGCGCCAGCAGCTCCTTGCAAGCACAGGGGGCAGGGGAGACCCAGTACTTC. This codes for CASSSLQAQGAGETQYF. Using reference TRBV5-1 and TRBJ2-5 for the parts outside the CDR3, the full variable domain is KAGVTQTPRYLIKTRGQQVTLSCSPISGHRSVSWYQQTPGQGLQFLFEYFSETQRNKGNFPGRFSGRQFSNSRSEMNVSTLELGDSALYLCASSSLQAQGAGETQYFGPGTRLLVL.

This clonotype has ten or more counts. The chain recombines TRBV6-5 with TRBJ2-2, with D unresolved. The V gene lost 6 bases and the J gene lost 0 bases, with 8 bases spanning the gap. Per the germline V gene, CDR1 is MNHEY and CDR2 is SVGAGI. The CDR3 consists of 14 residues. In nucleotides, the CDR3 is TGTGCCAGCAGCAGCCACGCGAACACCGGGGAGCTGTTTTTT. It specifies CASSSHANTGELFF.

This sequence joins TRBV4-1 and TRBJ2-3; 10 bases are shared with TRBD1. Germline V CDR1 and CDR2: MGHRA, YSYEKL. V trimming: 8 bases; J trimming: 1 base; junction bases outside the gene matches: 9. The CDR3 has 16 amino acids. The CDR3 region has the DNA TGCGCCAGCGGCCTTGGACAGGGGGTCCGCACAGATACGCAGTATTTT. It yields the protein CASGLGQGVRTDTQYF.

The chain has TRBV11-1 and TRBJ2-1; 11 nucleotides match TRBD1. The CDR3 spans 13 residues. Unmatched junction bases numbered 2, after V lost 7 bases and J lost 6 bases. CDR1 and CDR2 (germline): SGHAT, FQDESV (reference sequence). The CDR3 DNA reads TGTGCCAGCACGGGACAGGGGGTCAATGAGCAGTTCTTC. It specifies CASTGQGVNEQFF. Full variable domain (outside the CDR3, taken from reference TRBV11-1 and TRBJ2-1): EAEVAQSPRYKITEKSQAVAFWCDPISGHATLYWYRQILGQGPELLVQFQDESVVDDSQLPKDRFSAERLKGVDSTLKIQPAELGDSAMYLCASTGQGVNEQFFGPGTRLTVL.

V gene TRBV18 combines with J gene TRBJ2-5, with 10 bases fitting TRBD2. CDR3 size: 20 residues. Germline-derived CDR1 and CDR2 are KGHSH and LQKENI. V shed 0 bases and J 0 bases; nucleotides not matched to a gene: 13. The CDR3 is CASSPPYGTSALPYQETQYF. The CDR3 DNA sequence: TGTGCCAGCTCACCACCTTATGGGACTAGCGCGTTACCGTACCAAGAGACCCAGTACTTC.

This clonotype was recorded once. The gene calls are TRBV29-1 and TRBJ2-7; tentatively, D is TRBD2 (6 bases). The CDR3 runs 15 residues. Looked up from germline, CDR1 is SQVTM and CDR2 is ANQGSEA. The germline V and J ends were trimmed by 1 base and 6 bases, with 19 bases remaining between them. The CDR3 sequence: CSVEVARGAGGEQYF. DNA of the CDR3: TGCAGCGTTGAAGTCGCACGGGGAGCCGGGGGCGAGCAGTACTTC.

There are many counts of this clonotype. Germline is not matched at one junction end, which may reflect a read error. The genes are TRBV7-6 and TRBJ2-7; weak D call: TRBD1 (6 bases). CDR1 and CDR2 from the germline V gene are SGHVS and FNYEAQ. The CDR3 covers 14 residues. CDR3 bases: TGTGCCAGCAGCTCACAGGGTATAGGATCTAAGATCTTTTTC. Its translation: CASSSQGIGSKIFF. Using reference TRBV7-6 and TRBJ2-7 for the parts outside the CDR3, the full variable domain is GAGVSQSPRYKVTKRGQDVALRCDPISGHVSLYWYRQALGQGPEFLTYFNYEAQQDKSGLPNDRFSAERPEGSISTLTIQRTEQRDSAMYRCASSSQGIGSKIFFGPGTRLTVT.

This clonotype is labeled medium-sized. This chain uses TRBV7-9 with TRBJ1-1, with D possibly matching TRBD1 (5 bases). From germline, CDR1 is SEHNR and CDR2 FQNEAQ (reference sequence). CDR3 length: 13 amino acids. Trimming left V 6 bases short and J 8 bases short, with 16 bases between. The CDR3 region is CASSGRGEGEAFF. The CDR3 DNA is TGTGCCAGCAGTGGCAGAGGGGAGGGGGAAGCTTTCTTT.

The J gene is TRBJ2-2, the V gene TRBV28; possible D gene TRBD2, 6 bases. With 2 bases removed from V and 1 base from J, the gap between germline ends came to 8 bases. This CDR3 contains 15 residues. Germline V lookup: CDR1 MDHEN, CDR2 SYDVKM. The CDR3 here is CASSLDGGNTGELFF. In nucleotides, the CDR3 is TGTGCCAGCAGTTTAGACGGGGGGAACACCGGGGAGCTGTTTTTT.

This clonotype was counted ten times or more. The genes are TRBV6-2 or TRBV6-3 and TRBJ2-7; a weak D match, TRBD1 (5 bases). The CDR3 is 12 amino acids. The germline V gene has CDR1 MNHEY and CDR2 SVGEGT. V lost 6 bases to trimming and J lost 3 bases, with 9 bases between them. CDR3 coding DNA: TGTGCCAGCAGCGAAGGGGTCTACGAGCAGTACTTC. This sequence encodes CASSEGVYEQYF.

This clonotype was detected many times. The V and J genes are TRBV6-6 and TRBJ1-5, with D hard to call. Germline V gene lookup returns CDR1 MNHNY and CDR2 SVGAGI (reference sequence). The CDR3 is 13 amino acids. V was clipped by 0 bases and J by 10 bases, with 10 bases between them. This chain's CDR3 is CASSYSPAGPQHF. The DNA for the CDR3 is TGTGCCAGCAGTTACTCGCCGGCGGGACCCCAGCATTTT.

The table lists this clonotype with many counts. The chain joins TRBV9 to TRBJ1-1; no firm D call. V was pared by 3 bases and J by 3 bases, with 9 bases between. The CDR3 covers 13 residues. The germline V gene encodes CDR1 SGDLS and CDR2 YYNGEE. In nucleotides, the CDR3 is TGTGCCAGCAGCGAGGAACGGTACACTGAAGCTTTCTTT. As protein: CASSEERYTEAFF.

Points on this clonotype: This could be a read error, since a much larger clone is one nucleotide away. This chain links TRBV4-2 with TRBJ1-4; tentatively, D is TRBD1 (6 bases). CDR3 length: 15 residues. Germline V lookup: CDR1 LGHNA, CDR2 YNFKEQ. CDR3 loop: CVSSQDQGSLEKLFF. CDR3 in DNA: TGTGTCAGCAGCCAAGATCAGGGGTCGTTGGAAAAACTGTTTTTT.

V is TRBV4-1 and J is TRBJ2-7, with 12 bases lining up with TRBD1. J was trimmed by 8 bases and V by 1 base; bases with no gene match: 12. Germline values: CDR1 MGHRA, CDR2 YSYEKL. The CDR3 length is 17 residues. CDR3 nucleotides: TGCGCCAGCAGCCAAGGGGGGACAGGGGGCATCTGGTCGAAGCAGTACTTC. Its protein is CASSQGGTGGIWSKQYF.

Many counts were recorded for this clonotype. This rearrangement joins TRBV29-1 to TRBJ2-1, with a tentative D call TRBD1 (6 bases). The CDR3 has 14 amino acids. V was cut by 7 bases and J by 4 bases, with 17 bases left in between. Germline V gene sequence: CDR1 SQVTM, CDR2 ANQGSEA. In DNA form, the CDR3 reads TGCAGCGCCAGAGCCGGGACACTATACAATGAGCAGTTCTTC. It encodes CSARAGTLYNEQFF.

This clonotype counts as medium-sized. V and J are TRBV5-1 and TRBJ2-5, with a tentative D call TRBD2 (6 bases). The V gene lost 6 bases and the J gene lost 4 bases, with 10 bases spanning the gap. CDR1 SGHRS and CDR2 YFSETQ come from the germline V gene. The CDR3 extends over 12 amino acids. CDR3: CASKEGSETQYF. The CDR3 DNA sequence: TGCGCCAGCAAGGAGGGATCAGAGACCCAGTACTTC.

This clonotype appeared many times. The chain employs TRBV5-1 and TRBJ2-6, with D possibly being TRBD1 or TRBD2 (5 bases each). Trimming shortened V by 1 base and J by 0 bases, and 8 bases separated the two germline ends. The germline CDR1 and CDR2 sequences are SGHRS and YFSETQ. The CDR3 is made up of 16 amino acids. The CDR3 DNA is TGCGCCAGCAGCTTGTGGGGGACCTCTGGGGCCAACGTCCTGACTTTC. Translating it yields CASSLWGTSGANVLTF.